A single sample is the source of the 17 T cell receptor beta chains below, sequenced in a study of blood T cells in healthy people across ages. Together with a sample-barcoded 5' primer, a J-beta primer mix was included in a second PCR lasting roughly 6 to 12 cycles. MiXCR was run by TCRdb on the 5' RACE reads, yielding one entry per CDR3 protein. The sample lists some 900,000 distinct CDR3 sequences, 29% occurring once. The specimen was blood. The receptors here all came from an elderly woman in good health.

This clonotype was counted only a few times. The chain joins TRBV3-1 to TRBJ1-5; D perhaps matches TRBD1 (5 bases). This CDR3 comprises 14 residues. Trimming left V 0 bases short and J 7 bases short, with 10 bases between. Per the germline V gene, CDR1 is LGHDT and CDR2 is YNNKEL (reference sequence). CDR3 region: CASSQDGRGQPQHF. The CDR3 DNA is TGTGCCAGCAGCCAAGATGGGCGGGGGCAGCCCCAGCATTTT.

This clonotype was observed a few times. V and J are TRBV2 and TRBJ2-7; a weak D match, TRBD1 (6 bases). Per germline, CDR1 SNHLY and CDR2 FYNNEI. The CDR3 contains 15 residues. The V end was cut by 6 bases, the J end by 5 bases, with 20 bases between. The CDR3 loop reads CASREWDNLKNEQYF. In DNA, the CDR3 is TGTGCCAGCAGAGAATGGGACAACCTAAAAAACGAGCAGTACTTC.

This clonotype has just a few counts. The rearrangement joins TRBV9 to TRBJ2-7; TRBD2 is a possible D gene (6 bases). CDR1 is SGDLS, CDR2 YYNGEE, per germline. CDR3 length: 15 residues. Deletions cut 3 bases from V and 6 bases from J, with 19 bases between. The CDR3 loop reads CASSAGDGRPLEQYF. The CDR3 coding sequence is TGTGCCAGCAGCGCGGGGGACGGCCGCCCTCTCGAGCAGTACTTC.

This clonotype was counted many times. The chain is built from TRBV7-2 and TRBJ1-4; D gene uncertain. CDR1 SGHTA and CDR2 FQGNSA come from the germline V gene. This CDR3 region has 14 residues. V was pared by 3 bases and J by 10 bases, with 15 bases between. The CDR3 region is CASSFWESEGKLFF. CDR3 nucleotide sequence: TGTGCCAGCAGCTTTTGGGAAAGTGAGGGAAAACTGTTTTTT.

This clonotype was seen at least ten times. The chain uses TRBV21-1 and TRBJ2-5. TRBV21-1 is tagged as a pseudogene. The CDR3 is 15 amino acids. CDR3 bases: TGTGCCAGCAGCAATACAGAACAACCCCAAGAGACCCAGTACTTC. It is translated as CASSNTEQPQETQYF.

In its sample, this clonotype was seen many times. This chain links TRBV3-1 with TRBJ1-5; the D gene is possibly TRBD1 (6 bases). Germline-derived CDR1 and CDR2 are LGHDT and YNNKEL (reference sequence). The CDR3 spans 17 residues. Between the trimmed V and J ends, which lost 3 bases and 5 bases, there was a span of 20 bases. CDR3 region: CASSHWGTGPVDQPQHF. The CDR3 DNA is TGTGCCAGCAGCCATTGGGGAACAGGGCCGGTGGATCAGCCCCAGCATTTT.

The chain carries TRBV5-1 and TRBJ2-7, with D possibly being TRBD1 (6 bases). This CDR3 comprises 14 residues. The ends were cut back, 4 bases at V and 4 bases at J, with 15 bases in the middle. Germline V lookup: CDR1 SGHRS, CDR2 YFSETQ. CDR3 amino acids: CASSVDRPGYEQYF. In DNA, the CDR3 is TGCGCCAGCAGCGTGGACAGACCGGGATACGAGCAGTACTTC.

This clonotype was seen many times. This chain uses TRBV20-1 with TRBJ2-5; 9 bases fit TRBD2. CDR1 and CDR2 from the germline V gene are DFQATT and SNEGSKA (reference sequence). The CDR3 consists of 15 residues. V lost 6 bases, J lost 2 bases, and 10 bases stayed unmatched. CDR3 nucleotide sequence: TGCAGTGCAACTTCTAGCGGGGCCGTGCAAGAGACCCAGTACTTC. It encodes CSATSSGAVQETQYF.

This clonotype was counted at least ten times. The chain joins TRBV20-1 to TRBJ1-1, with unresolved D. This CDR3 spans 11 amino acids. Germline V CDR1 and CDR2: DFQATT, SNEGSKA (reference sequence). V lost 3 bases, J lost 11 bases, and 13 bases lay in between. CDR3 sequence (DNA): TGCAGTGCTAGTAATAGGGATCGCGCTTTCTTT. Its protein product is CSASNRDRAFF.

As regards this clonotype: A junction boundary mismatches the germline segment, possibly from a read error. This sequence joins TRBV7-2 and TRBJ2-1; 9 bases fit TRBD1. The CDR3 has 16 amino acids. Germline V gene data show CDR1 as SGHTA and CDR2 as FQGNSA. The CDR3 is CASSLGGTGNYNERYF. Written as DNA, the CDR3 is TGTGCCAGCAGCTTAGGAGGGACAGGGAACTACAATGAGCGGTACTTC.

This clonotype was picked up a small number of times. One base away lies a much larger clone, so this may be a sequencing read error. The genes are TRBV4-3 and TRBJ1-5; 8 nucleotides agree with TRBD1. Germline CDR1 is LGHNA and CDR2 is YSLEER. The length of the CDR3 is 16 residues. CDR3 sequence (DNA): TGCGCCAGCGGCCAAGATACAGGGGGAGGCAATCAGCCCCAGCATTTT. Translating gives CASGQDTGGGNQPQHF.

The chain carries TRBV9 and TRBJ2-1, with D uncertain. Trimming took 3 bases from V and 0 from J, leaving 10 bases between them. Germline V lookup: CDR1 SGDLS, CDR2 YYNGEE. The CDR3 consists of 15 residues. The CDR3 nucleotides read TGTGCCAGCAGCGCACCGGATAGCTCCTACAATGAGCAGTTCTTC. Translating gives CASSAPDSSYNEQFF.

This clonotype was found a few times. The chain employs TRBV7-2 and TRBJ1-5; D gene ambiguous. Looked up from germline, CDR1 is SGHTA and CDR2 is FQGNSA. Deletions cut 3 bases from V and 2 bases from J, with 11 bases between. This CDR3 comprises 15 residues. CDR3 coding DNA: TGTGCCAGCAGCTTGGTCCCGGTCCGCAATCAGCCCCAGCATTTT. This gives the protein CASSLVPVRNQPQHF.

This clonotype has at least ten counts. At one boundary the junction diverges from the germline segment, which might be a read error. V gene TRBV5-6 combines with J gene TRBJ1-2; tentative D call: TRBD1 (6 bases). The CDR3 extends over 14 amino acids. The germline CDR1 and CDR2 sequences are SGHDT and YYEEEE. In DNA form, the CDR3 reads TGCGCCAGCAGCTTACGGGGGGCGAACTATGGCTACACCTTC. It is translated as CASSLRGANYGYTF.

This clonotype appeared many times. This chain joins TRBV20-1 and TRBJ1-2; 7 positions agree with TRBD1. The CDR3 contains 13 residues. V dropped 4 bases and J dropped 10; count of bases not matched to a gene: 12. Germline CDR1 DFQATT, CDR2 SNEGSKA (reference sequence). As DNA, the CDR3 is TGCAGTGCTATGCCCGGACAGGTTTGGGACTACACCTTC. It codes for CSAMPGQVWDYTF.

This clonotype was seen a few times. In nucleotides, the CDR3 is TGTGCCAGCAGCCAAGATAACAGGAAGAATCAGCCCCAGCATTTT. This encodes CASSQDNRKNQPQHF. The chain carries TRBV3-1 and TRBJ1-5, with D possibly TRBD1 on 5 matching bases. The CDR3 loop spans 15 amino acids. Germline V lookup: CDR1 LGHDT, CDR2 YNNKEL (reference sequence). Trimming took 0 bases from V and 4 from J, leaving 10 bases between them. Based on the CDR3 plus reference TRBV3-1 and TRBJ1-5, the full variable domain is DTAVSQTPKYLVTQMGNDKSIKCEQNLGHDTMYWYKQDSKKFLKIMFSYNNKELIINETVPNRFSPKSPDKAHLNLHINSLELGDSAVYFCASSQDNRKNQPQHFGDGTRLSIL.

The table lists this clonotype with a few counts. The CDR3 here is CASKDLRGEDTQYF. In nucleotides, the CDR3 is TGTGCCAGCAAAGACTTGAGGGGTGAGGATACGCAGTATTTT. The V and J genes are TRBV27 and TRBJ2-3, with D perhaps given as TRBD1 or TRBD2 (5 bases each). The CDR3 runs to 14 residues. V lost 7 bases and J 6 bases, leaving 17 bases between the germline ends. Germline CDR1 is MNHEY and CDR2 is SMNVEV (reference sequence).